This T cell receptor beta chain is drawn from a study of T-cell reconstitution after alpha-beta-depleted transplantation in children. The study, taken as a whole, reports: The high TCRbeta diversity at day 60 in some patients came from surviving recipient T cells and thymic progenitors.

CDR1 is SGHTA and CDR2 is FQGNSA in the germline V gene. V shed 0 bases, J shed 7 bases, and the junction held 4 bases outside the gene matches. This CDR3 has 15 amino acids. This clonotype was counted a few times. The antigen remains undetermined. Construction of the TCRbeta library involved unique molecular identifiers. TCRdb ran MiXCR on the PCR reads and lists one entry per CDR3 protein. The data hold about 610,000 distinct CDR3 sequences, with roughly a quarter observed a single time. This rearrangement joins TRBV7-2 to TRBJ2-1; 9 bases agree with TRBD2. Specimen: PBMCs, collected before TCRalphabeta/CD19-depleted stem cell transplant. The clonotype was recovered from a boy in the first two years of life with Wiskott-Aldrich syndrome, due to receive a stem cell transplant. In DNA form, the CDR3 reads TGTGCCAGCAGCTTAGCCGGCGGGGGGGCAAATGAGCAGTTCTTC. It translates to CASSLAGGGANEQFF.